The text below deals with one T cell receptor (beta chain). These data come from a study of blood T cell repertoires in COVID-19. The table came from immunoSEQ multiplex PCR; TCRdb's copy has only in-frame clones and leaves some out. This table holds approximately 260,000 clones, about 85% found once. The CDR3 runs 14 residues. V lost 4 bases to trimming and J lost 2 bases; unmatched junction nucleotides: 3. Germline V gene data show CDR1 as SGHVS and CDR2 as FQNEAQ. The TCR originated in a woman aged 25 to 39 with acute COVID-19. The chain joins TRBV7-8 to TRBJ2-5; TRBD1 matches at 8 bases. Sample: PBMCs or T cells enriched from blood (not recorded which). CDR3 bases: TGTGCCAGCAGCTCGCGGACAGGGCAAGAGACCCAGTACTTC. It is translated as CASSSRTGQETQYF.